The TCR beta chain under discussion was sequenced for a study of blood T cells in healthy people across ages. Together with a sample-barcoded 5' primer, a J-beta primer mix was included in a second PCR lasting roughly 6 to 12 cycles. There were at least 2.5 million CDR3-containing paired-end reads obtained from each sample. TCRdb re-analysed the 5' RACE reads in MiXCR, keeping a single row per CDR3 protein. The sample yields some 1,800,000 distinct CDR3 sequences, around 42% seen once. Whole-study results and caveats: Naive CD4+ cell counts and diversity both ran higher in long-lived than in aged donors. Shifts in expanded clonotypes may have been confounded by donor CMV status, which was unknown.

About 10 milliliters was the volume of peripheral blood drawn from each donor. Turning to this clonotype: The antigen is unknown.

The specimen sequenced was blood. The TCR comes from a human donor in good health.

The CDR3 protein is CASSRAPFEQYF. The CDR3 DNA sequence: TGTGCCAGCAGCCGTGCCCCCTTTGAGCAGTACTTC. The chain links TRBV12-3 or TRBV12-4 to TRBJ2-5, with no clear D. There are 12 residues in the CDR3. V was cut by 6 bases and J by 11 bases, with 16 bases left in between.